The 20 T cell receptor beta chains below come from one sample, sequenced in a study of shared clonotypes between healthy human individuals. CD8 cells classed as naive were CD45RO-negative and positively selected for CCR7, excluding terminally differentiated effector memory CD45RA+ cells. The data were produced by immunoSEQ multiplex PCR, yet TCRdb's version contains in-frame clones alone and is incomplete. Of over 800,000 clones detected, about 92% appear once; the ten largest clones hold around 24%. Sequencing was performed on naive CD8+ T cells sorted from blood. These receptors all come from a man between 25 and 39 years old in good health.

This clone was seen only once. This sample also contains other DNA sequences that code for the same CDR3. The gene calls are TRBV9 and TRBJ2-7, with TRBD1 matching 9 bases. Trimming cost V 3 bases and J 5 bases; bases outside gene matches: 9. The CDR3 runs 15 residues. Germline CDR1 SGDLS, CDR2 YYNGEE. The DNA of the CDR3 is TGTGCCAGCAGCGCCAGCGGGACAGGGTCCCACGAGCAGTACTTC. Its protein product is CASSASGTGSHEQYF. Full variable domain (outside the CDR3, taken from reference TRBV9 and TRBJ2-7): DSGVTQTPKHLITATGQRVTLRCSPRSGDLSVYWYQQSLDQGLQFLIQYYNGEERAKGNILERFSAQQFPDLHSELNLSSLELGDSALYFCASSASGTGSHEQYFGPGTRLTVT.

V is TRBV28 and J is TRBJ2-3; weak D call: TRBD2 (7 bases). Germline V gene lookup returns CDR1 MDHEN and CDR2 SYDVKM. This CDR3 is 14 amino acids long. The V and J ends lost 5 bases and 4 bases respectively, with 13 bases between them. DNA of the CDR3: TGTGCCAGCAGTAACAGGGAGGGACCAGATACGCAGTATTTT. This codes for CASSNREGPDTQYF.

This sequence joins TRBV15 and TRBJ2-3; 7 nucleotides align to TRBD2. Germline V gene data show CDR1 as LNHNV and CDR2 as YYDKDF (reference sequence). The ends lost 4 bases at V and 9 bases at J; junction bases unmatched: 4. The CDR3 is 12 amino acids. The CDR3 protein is CATSTGLDTQYF. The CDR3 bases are TGTGCCACCAGCACCGGACTAGACACGCAGTATTTT.

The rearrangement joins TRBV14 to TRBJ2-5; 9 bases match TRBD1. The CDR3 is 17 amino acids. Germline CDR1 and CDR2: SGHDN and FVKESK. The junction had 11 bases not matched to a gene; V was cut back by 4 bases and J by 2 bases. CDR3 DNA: TGTGCCAGCAGCCTCCGGGACAGGGTCCGTTTTCAAGAGACCCAGTACTTC. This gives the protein CASSLRDRVRFQETQYF.

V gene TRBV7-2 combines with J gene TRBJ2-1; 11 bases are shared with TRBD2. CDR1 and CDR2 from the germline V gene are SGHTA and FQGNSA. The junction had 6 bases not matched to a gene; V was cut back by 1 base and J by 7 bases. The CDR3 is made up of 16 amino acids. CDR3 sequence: CASSLELAGGRNEQFF. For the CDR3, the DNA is TGTGCCAGCAGCTTAGAGTTAGCGGGAGGGCGGAATGAGCAGTTCTTC.

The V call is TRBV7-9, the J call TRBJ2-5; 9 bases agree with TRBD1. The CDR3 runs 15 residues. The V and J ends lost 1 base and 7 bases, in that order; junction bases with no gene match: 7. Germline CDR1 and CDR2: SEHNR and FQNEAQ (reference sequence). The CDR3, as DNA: TGTGCCAGCAGCTTAGAACAGGGGGCCGGGGGGACCCAGTACTTC. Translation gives CASSLEQGAGGTQYF. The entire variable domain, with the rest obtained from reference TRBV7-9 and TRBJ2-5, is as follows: DTGVSQNPRHKITKRGQNVTFRCDPISEHNRLYWYRQTLGQGPEFLTYFQNEAQLEKSRLLSDRFSAERPKGSFSTLEIQRTEQGDSAMYLCASSLEQGAGGTQYFGPGTRLLVL.

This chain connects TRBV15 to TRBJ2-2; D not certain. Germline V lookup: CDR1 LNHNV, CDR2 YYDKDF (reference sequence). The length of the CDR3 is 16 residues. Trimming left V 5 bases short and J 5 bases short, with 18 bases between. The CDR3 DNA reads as TGTGCCACCAGCGCCGACCGAAGAACATGGACCGGGGAGCTGTTTTTT. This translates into CATSADRRTWTGELFF.

CDR3 amino acids: CASSPATGEQFF. CDR3 sequence (DNA): TGTGCCAGCTCACCGGCGACAGGTGAGCAGTTCTTC. The rearrangement uses TRBV18 and TRBJ2-1; D possibly corresponds to TRBD1 (6 bases). Per the germline V gene, CDR1 is KGHSH and CDR2 is LQKENI. V was clipped by 3 bases and J by 9 bases, with 9 bases between them. There are 12 residues in the CDR3.

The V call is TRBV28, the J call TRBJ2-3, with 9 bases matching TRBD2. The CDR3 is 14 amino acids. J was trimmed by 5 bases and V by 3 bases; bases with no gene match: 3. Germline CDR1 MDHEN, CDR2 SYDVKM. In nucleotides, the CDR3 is TGTGCCAGCAGTTTGCTAGCGGGAAGAGATACGCAGTATTTT. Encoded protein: CASSLLAGRDTQYF. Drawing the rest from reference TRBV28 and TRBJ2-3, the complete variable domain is DVKVTQSSRYLVKRTGEKVFLECVQDMDHENMFWYRQDPGLGLRLIYFSYDVKMKEKGDIPEGYSVSREKKERFSLILESASTNQTSMYLCASSLLAGRDTQYFGPGTRLTVL.

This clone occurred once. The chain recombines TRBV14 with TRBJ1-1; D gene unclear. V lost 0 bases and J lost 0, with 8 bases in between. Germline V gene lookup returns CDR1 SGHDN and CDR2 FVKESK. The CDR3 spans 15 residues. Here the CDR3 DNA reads TGTGCCAGCAGCCAAGAAAACCGTATGAACACTGAAGCTTTCTTT. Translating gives CASSQENRMNTEAFF.

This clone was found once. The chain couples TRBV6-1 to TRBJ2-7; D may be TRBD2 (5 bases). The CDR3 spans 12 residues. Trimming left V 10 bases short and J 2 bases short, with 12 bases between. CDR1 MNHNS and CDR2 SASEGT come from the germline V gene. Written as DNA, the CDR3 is TGTGCCATCGGGAACGGCCCCTACGAGCAGTACTTC. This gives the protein CAIGNGPYEQYF.

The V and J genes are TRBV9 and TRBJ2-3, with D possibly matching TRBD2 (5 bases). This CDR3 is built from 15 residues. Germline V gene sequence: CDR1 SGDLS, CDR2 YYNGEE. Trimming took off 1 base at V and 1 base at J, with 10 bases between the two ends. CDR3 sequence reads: CASSVYGSGTDTQYF. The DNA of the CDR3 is TGTGCCAGCAGCGTATACGGTAGCGGCACAGATACGCAGTATTTT. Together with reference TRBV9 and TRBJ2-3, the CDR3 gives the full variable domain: DSGVTQTPKHLITATGQRVTLRCSPRSGDLSVYWYQQSLDQGLQFLIQYYNGEERAKGNILERFSAQQFPDLHSELNLSSLELGDSALYFCASSVYGSGTDTQYFGPGTRLTVL.

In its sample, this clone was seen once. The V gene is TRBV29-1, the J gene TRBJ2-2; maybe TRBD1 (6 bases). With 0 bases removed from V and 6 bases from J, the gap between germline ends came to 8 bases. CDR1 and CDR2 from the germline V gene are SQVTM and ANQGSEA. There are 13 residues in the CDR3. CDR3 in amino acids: CSVEDQGPGELFF. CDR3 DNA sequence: TGCAGCGTTGAAGATCAGGGGCCCGGGGAGCTGTTTTTT.

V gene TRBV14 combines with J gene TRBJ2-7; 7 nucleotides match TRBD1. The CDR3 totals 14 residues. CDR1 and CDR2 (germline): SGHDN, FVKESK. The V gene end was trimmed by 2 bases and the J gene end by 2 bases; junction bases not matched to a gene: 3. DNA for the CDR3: TGTGCCAGCAGCCAAACAGGACAGGCCTACGAGCAGTACTTC. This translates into CASSQTGQAYEQYF.

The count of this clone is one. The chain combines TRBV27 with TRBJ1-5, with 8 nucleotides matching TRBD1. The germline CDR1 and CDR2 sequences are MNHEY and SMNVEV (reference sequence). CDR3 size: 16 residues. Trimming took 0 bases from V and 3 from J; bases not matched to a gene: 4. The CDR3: CASSLSPQGDNQPQHF. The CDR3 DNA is TGTGCCAGCAGTTTATCGCCACAGGGGGACAATCAGCCCCAGCATTTT.

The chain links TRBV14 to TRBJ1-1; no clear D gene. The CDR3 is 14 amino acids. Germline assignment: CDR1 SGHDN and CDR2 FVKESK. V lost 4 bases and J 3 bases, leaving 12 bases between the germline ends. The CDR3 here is CASSPDVGYTEAFF. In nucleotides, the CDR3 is TGTGCCAGCAGCCCAGACGTAGGTTACACTGAAGCTTTCTTT.

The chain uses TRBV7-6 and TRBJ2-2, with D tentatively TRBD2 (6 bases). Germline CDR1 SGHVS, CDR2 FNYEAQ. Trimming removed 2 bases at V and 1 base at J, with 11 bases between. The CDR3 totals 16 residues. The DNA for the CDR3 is TGTGCCAGCAGCTTACGGCGGGACGGGAACACCGGGGAGCTGTTTTTT. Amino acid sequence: CASSLRRDGNTGELFF.

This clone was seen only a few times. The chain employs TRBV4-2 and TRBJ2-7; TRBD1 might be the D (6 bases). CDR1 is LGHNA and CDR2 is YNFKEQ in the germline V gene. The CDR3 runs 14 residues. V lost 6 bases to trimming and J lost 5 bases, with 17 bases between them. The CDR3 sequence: CASRGFVSGDEQYF. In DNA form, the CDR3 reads TGTGCCAGCAGGGGGTTTGTCTCAGGGGACGAGCAGTACTTC.

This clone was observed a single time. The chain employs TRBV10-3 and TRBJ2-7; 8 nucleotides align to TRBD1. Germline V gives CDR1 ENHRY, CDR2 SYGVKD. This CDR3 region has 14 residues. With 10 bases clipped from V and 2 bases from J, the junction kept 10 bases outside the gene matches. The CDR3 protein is CATHEDRATYEQYF. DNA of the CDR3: TGTGCCACCCACGAGGACAGGGCCACCTACGAGCAGTACTTC.

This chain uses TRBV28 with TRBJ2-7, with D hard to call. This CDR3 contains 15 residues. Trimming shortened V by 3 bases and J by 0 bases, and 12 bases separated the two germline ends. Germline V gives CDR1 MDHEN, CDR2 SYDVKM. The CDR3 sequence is CASSFGPRSSYEQYF. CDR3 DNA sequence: TGTGCCAGCAGTTTTGGTCCTAGGAGCTCCTACGAGCAGTACTTC.